This passage covers 20 T cell receptor beta chains from one sample sequenced in a study of spatial heterogeneity in lung cancer. TCRdb re-analysed the 5' RACE reads in MiXCR, keeping a single row per CDR3 protein. The sample lists over 45,000 distinct CDR3 sequences; roughly 10% were seen once. The sample's time point: blood at routine non-recurrence follow-up after resection. The sample here was PBMCs, taken at follow-up. These receptors all come from a male donor with early-stage non-small cell lung cancer.

This chain uses TRBV27 with TRBJ2-3; D is uncertain. V dropped 3 bases and J dropped 5 bases, with 3 bases sitting between them. The germline gives CDR1 MNHEY, CDR2 SMNVEV (reference sequence). This CDR3 has 11 residues. The CDR3 nucleotides are TGTGCCAGCAGTTTCCTAGATACGCAGTATTTT. Translating it yields CASSFLDTQYF.

This clonotype was observed a single time. The rearrangement uses TRBV7-4 and TRBJ2-5; D may match TRBD1 or TRBD2 (5 bases each). The V gene's germline CDR1 is SGHVT and CDR2 SQSDAQ. The V gene lost 3 bases and the J gene lost 4 bases, with 15 bases spanning the gap. This CDR3 is built from 15 residues. The chain's CDR3 is CASSLGPAFRETQYF. In DNA form, the CDR3 reads TGTGCCAGCAGCTTGGGACCAGCATTTCGAGAGACCCAGTACTTC.

This clonotype was found a few times. The chain uses TRBV7-9 and TRBJ2-7; the D gene is possibly TRBD1 (5 bases). CDR1 and CDR2 from the germline V gene are SEHNR and FQNEAQ (reference sequence). V lost 4 bases and J lost 0, with 10 bases in between. CDR3 length: 14 amino acids. In DNA, the CDR3 is TGTGCCAGCAGCTCGAAGACAGCCTCCTACGAGCAGTACTTC. Translation: CASSSKTASYEQYF.

This clonotype was seen more than once but under ten times. This chain joins TRBV5-1 and TRBJ1-4; TRBD1 is a possible D gene (6 bases). The CDR3 runs to 15 residues. The V end was cut by 1 base, the J end by 6 bases, with 13 bases between. Germline-derived CDR1 and CDR2 are SGHRS and YFSETQ. DNA for the CDR3: TGCGCCAGCAGCTTGTGGGGGGACACCGATGAAAAACTGTTTTTT. Its protein product is CASSLWGDTDEKLFF.

This clonotype was recorded many times. The V call is TRBV20-1, the J call TRBJ2-3; 13 bases are a match to TRBD2. The CDR3 sequence is 19 residues long. V was pared by 1 base and J by 3 bases, with 13 bases of the junction left unmatched. In germline, CDR1 is DFQATT, CDR2 SNEGSKA (reference sequence). DNA for the CDR3: TGCAGTGCTAGAGCGGTGACCGGACTAGCGGGAGTCGAAACAGATACGCAGTATTTT. This translates into CSARAVTGLAGVETDTQYF.

At least ten counts were recorded for this clonotype. The J gene is TRBJ2-7, the V gene TRBV20-1, with D possibly matching TRBD2 (6 bases). Germline CDR1 reads DFQATT; CDR2 reads SNEGSKA (reference sequence). This CDR3 has 13 amino acids. V lost 6 bases, J lost 0 bases, and 12 bases lay in between. CDR3 residues: CSATRGSSYEQYF. DNA of the CDR3: TGCAGTGCAACCCGGGGGAGCTCCTACGAGCAGTACTTC.

V and J are TRBV5-1 and TRBJ2-1; 9 bases are a match to TRBD1. The J segment lost 5 bases and the V segment lost 0 bases, leaving 0 bases of the junction unmatched. CDR1 SGHRS and CDR2 YFSETQ come from the germline V gene. The CDR3 consists of 14 residues. The DNA of the CDR3 is TGCGCCAGCAGCTTGGGGACAGGGGACAATGAGCAGTTCTTC. Translation gives CASSLGTGDNEQFF.

The chain has TRBV10-3 and TRBJ2-3, with 8 nucleotides matching TRBD2. The ends lost 0 bases at V and 2 bases at J; junction bases unmatched: 10. The CDR3 is 18 amino acids. The germline V gene encodes CDR1 ENHRY and CDR2 SYGVKD. For the CDR3, the DNA is TGTGCCATCAGTGAGTCCCGCGGACTAGCCGGAATCACAGATACGCAGTATTTT. It yields the protein CAISESRGLAGITDTQYF.

Ten or more counts support this clonotype. This chain joins TRBV19 and TRBJ2-3, with a tentative D call TRBD2 (5 bases). The CDR3 totals 16 residues. V lost 5 bases to trimming and J lost 1 base, with 16 bases between them. Per the germline V gene, CDR1 is LNHDA and CDR2 is SQIVND (reference sequence). CDR3 sequence: CASSSQNAAGTDTQYF. The CDR3 region has the DNA TGTGCCAGTAGTTCCCAGAATGCAGCGGGCACAGATACGCAGTATTTT. The entire variable domain, with the rest obtained from reference TRBV19 and TRBJ2-3, is as follows: DGGITQSPKYLFRKEGQNVTLSCEQNLNHDAMYWYRQDPGQGLRLIYYSQIVNDFQKGDIAEGYSVSREKKESFPLTVTSAQKNPTAFYLCASSSQNAAGTDTQYFGPGTRLTVL.

This clonotype was picked up a small number of times. The chain is built from TRBV5-1 and TRBJ1-4, with 10 bases identical to TRBD1. Germline V gene data show CDR1 as SGHRS and CDR2 as YFSETQ. This CDR3 has 16 residues. V shed 4 bases and J 6 bases; nucleotides not matched to a gene: 9. CDR3 sequence: CASSLYAGQGHEKLFF. In nucleotides, the CDR3 is TGCGCCAGCAGCCTCTACGCGGGACAGGGGCATGAAAAACTGTTTTTT.

This clonotype showed up many times. The chain joins TRBV12-3 or TRBV12-4 to TRBJ2-1; 10 positions agree with TRBD2. The J segment lost 8 bases and the V segment lost 10 bases, leaving 11 bases of the junction unmatched. The CDR3 has 14 amino acids. The CDR3 here is CATEREGNSDEQFF. The CDR3 coding sequence is TGTGCCACCGAGCGGGAGGGTAACTCCGATGAGCAGTTCTTC.

At least ten counts were recorded for this clonotype. V usage is TRBV12-3 or TRBV12-4 and J usage is TRBJ2-1, with D possibly TRBD1 on 5 matching bases. V lost 8 bases and J lost 3, with 5 bases in between. This CDR3 has 11 residues. The CDR3 spells CASQGYNEQFF. In DNA form, the CDR3 reads TGTGCCAGCCAGGGCTACAATGAGCAGTTCTTC.

The chain has TRBV27 and TRBJ2-3; D call uncertain. Germline assignment: CDR1 MNHEY and CDR2 SMNVEV (reference sequence). Trimming left V 3 bases short and J 2 bases short, with 9 bases between. This CDR3 spans 14 amino acids. The CDR3 nucleotides read TGTGCCAGCAGTTTTAACAGAGACACAGATACGCAGTATTTT. Its translation: CASSFNRDTDTQYF.

This clonotype was recorded a few times. The CDR3 does not close with the conserved phenylalanine or tryptophan, likely indicating a read error. No DNA is shown, since the ends of the CDR3 on it are uncertain; the CDR3 is the one TCRdb lists. The chain employs TRBV29-1 and TRBJ2-4; TRBD2 is the table's D call, not checked against the DNA. Germline assignment: CDR1 SQVTM and CDR2 ANQGSEA. Both ends counted, the CDR3 spans 13 residues. CDR3 region: CSPPPLAGGPRSL.

This clonotype was found many times. The genes are TRBV30 and TRBJ1-6; 7 bases are shared with TRBD1. Germline CDR1 reads GTSNPN; CDR2 reads SVGIG (reference sequence). This CDR3 has 15 amino acids. The junction had 13 bases not matched to a gene; V was cut back by 4 bases and J by 10 bases. Here the CDR3 reads CAWTVTTGRRSPLHF. The CDR3 DNA follows: TGTGCCTGGACCGTGACGACAGGGAGACGATCACCCCTCCACTTT.

This clonotype has at least ten counts. The chain has TRBV6-5 and TRBJ1-2; 7 bases are a match to TRBD1. Germline CDR1 is MNHEY and CDR2 is SVGAGI. This CDR3 region has 14 residues. V lost 7 bases, J lost 4 bases, and 9 bases stayed unmatched. Here the CDR3 DNA reads TGTGCCAGCAACCGGGACAGTGGCTCCTATGGCTACACCTTC. Its translation is CASNRDSGSYGYTF.

V is TRBV2 and J is TRBJ1-2; D gene uncertain. From germline, CDR1 is SNHLY and CDR2 FYNNEI. Trimming took 8 bases from V and 8 from J, leaving 12 bases between them. The CDR3 is 11 amino acids. The CDR3 DNA reads as TGTGCCAGCGTGCCGGAGGACGGCTACACCTTC. Translating it yields CASVPEDGYTF.

Only a few counts were recorded for this clonotype. The chain uses TRBV12-3 or TRBV12-4 and TRBJ2-1; D is possibly TRBD2 (6 bases). Trimming pared 6 bases from V and 4 bases from J, leaving 10 bases between. The CDR3 covers 13 residues. CDR3 in amino acids: CASRPSEYNEQFF. CDR3 coding DNA: TGTGCCAGCAGACCTAGCGAGTACAATGAGCAGTTCTTC.

The chain's CDR3 is CASSLNSVGNQPQHF. In DNA, the CDR3 is TGTGCCAGCAGCTTAAACAGCGTAGGGAATCAGCCCCAGCATTTT. This rearrangement joins TRBV7-6 to TRBJ1-5, with D uncertain. This CDR3 comprises 15 residues. Per germline, CDR1 SGHVS and CDR2 FNYEAQ. V dropped 2 bases and J dropped 4 bases, with 12 bases sitting between them. Variable domain in full (rest from reference TRBV7-6 and TRBJ1-5): GAGVSQSPRYKVTKRGQDVALRCDPISGHVSLYWYRQALGQGPEFLTYFNYEAQQDKSGLPNDRFSAERPEGSISTLTIQRTEQRDSAMYRCASSLNSVGNQPQHFGDGTRLSIL.

This clonotype was seen at least ten times. The chain carries TRBV11-2 and TRBJ1-5; D not resolved. Looked up from germline, CDR1 is SGHAT and CDR2 is FQNNGV. V gave up 5 bases and J gave up 2 bases, with 13 bases separating them. The CDR3 has 15 amino acids. This CDR3 is CASSQSSGGNQPQHF. CDR3 sequence (DNA): TGTGCCAGCAGCCAAAGCTCCGGGGGCAATCAGCCCCAGCATTTT.